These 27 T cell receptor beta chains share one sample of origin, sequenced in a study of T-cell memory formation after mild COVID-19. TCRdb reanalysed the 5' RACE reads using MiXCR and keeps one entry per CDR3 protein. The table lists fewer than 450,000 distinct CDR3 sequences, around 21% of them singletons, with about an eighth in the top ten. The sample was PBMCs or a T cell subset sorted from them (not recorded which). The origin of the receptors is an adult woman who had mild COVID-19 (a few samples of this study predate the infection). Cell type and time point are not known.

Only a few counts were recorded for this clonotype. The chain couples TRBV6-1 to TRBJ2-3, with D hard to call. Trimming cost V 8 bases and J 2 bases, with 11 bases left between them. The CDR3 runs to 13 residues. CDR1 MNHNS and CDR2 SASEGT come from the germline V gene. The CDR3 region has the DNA TGTGCCAGCCATGAGCGTTCCACAGATACGCAGTATTTT. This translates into CASHERSTDTQYF.

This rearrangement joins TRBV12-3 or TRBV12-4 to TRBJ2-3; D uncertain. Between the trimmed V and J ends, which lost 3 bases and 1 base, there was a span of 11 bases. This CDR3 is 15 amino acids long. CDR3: CASSLSSARTDTQYF. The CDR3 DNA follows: TGTGCCAGCAGTTTGTCAAGCGCCCGCACAGATACGCAGTATTTT.

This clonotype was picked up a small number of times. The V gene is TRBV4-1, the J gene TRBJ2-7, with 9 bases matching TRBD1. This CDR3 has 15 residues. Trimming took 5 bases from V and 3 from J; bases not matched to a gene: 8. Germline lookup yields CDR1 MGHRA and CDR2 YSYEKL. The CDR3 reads CASSRPGQGVYEQYF. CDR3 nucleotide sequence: TGCGCCAGCAGCAGGCCGGGACAGGGAGTCTACGAGCAGTACTTC.

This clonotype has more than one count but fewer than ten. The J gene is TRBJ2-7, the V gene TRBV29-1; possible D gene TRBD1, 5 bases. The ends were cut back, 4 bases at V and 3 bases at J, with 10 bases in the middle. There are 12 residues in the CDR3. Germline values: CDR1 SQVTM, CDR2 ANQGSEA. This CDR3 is CSVVWQGYEQYF. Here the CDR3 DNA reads TGCAGCGTTGTGTGGCAGGGCTACGAGCAGTACTTC.

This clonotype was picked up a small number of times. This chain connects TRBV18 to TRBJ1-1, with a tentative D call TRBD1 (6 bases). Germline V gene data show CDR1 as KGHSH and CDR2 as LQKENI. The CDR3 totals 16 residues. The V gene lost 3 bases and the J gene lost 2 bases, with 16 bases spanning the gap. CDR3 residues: CASSPGAGQSNTEAFF. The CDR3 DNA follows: TGTGCCAGCTCACCTGGGGCCGGACAGAGTAACACTGAAGCTTTCTTT.

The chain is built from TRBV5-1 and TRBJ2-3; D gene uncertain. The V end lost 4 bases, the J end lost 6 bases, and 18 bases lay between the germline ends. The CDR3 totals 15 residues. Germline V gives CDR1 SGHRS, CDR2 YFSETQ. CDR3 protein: CASSGPVGLRDTQYF. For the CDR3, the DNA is TGCGCCAGCAGCGGCCCTGTGGGTCTGAGGGATACGCAGTATTTT.

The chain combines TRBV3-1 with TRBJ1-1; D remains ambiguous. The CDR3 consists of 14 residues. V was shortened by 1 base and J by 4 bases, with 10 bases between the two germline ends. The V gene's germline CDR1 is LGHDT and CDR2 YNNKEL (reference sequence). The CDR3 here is CASSQVVGSTEAFF. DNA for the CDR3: TGTGCCAGCAGCCAAGTTGTAGGGTCCACTGAAGCTTTCTTT.

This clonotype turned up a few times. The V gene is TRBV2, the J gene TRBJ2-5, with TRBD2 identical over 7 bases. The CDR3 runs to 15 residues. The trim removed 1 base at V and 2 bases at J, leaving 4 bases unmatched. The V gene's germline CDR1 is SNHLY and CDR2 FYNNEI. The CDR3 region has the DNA TGTGCCAGCAGTGAAGTGGGGACTATACAAGAGACCCAGTACTTC. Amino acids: CASSEVGTIQETQYF.

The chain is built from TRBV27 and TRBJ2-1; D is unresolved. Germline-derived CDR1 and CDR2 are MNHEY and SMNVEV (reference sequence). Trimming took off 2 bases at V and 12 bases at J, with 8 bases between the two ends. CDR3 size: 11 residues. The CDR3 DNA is TGTGCCAGCAGTTTAAATGAGAGGCAGTTCTTC. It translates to CASSLNERQFF.

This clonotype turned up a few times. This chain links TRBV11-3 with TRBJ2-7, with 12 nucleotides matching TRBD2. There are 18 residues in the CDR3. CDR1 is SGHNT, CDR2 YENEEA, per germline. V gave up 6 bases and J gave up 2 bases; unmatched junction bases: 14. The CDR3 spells CASSSWTSGTTFPYEQYF. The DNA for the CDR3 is TGTGCCAGCAGTTCTTGGACTAGCGGGACCACTTTCCCCTACGAGCAGTACTTC.

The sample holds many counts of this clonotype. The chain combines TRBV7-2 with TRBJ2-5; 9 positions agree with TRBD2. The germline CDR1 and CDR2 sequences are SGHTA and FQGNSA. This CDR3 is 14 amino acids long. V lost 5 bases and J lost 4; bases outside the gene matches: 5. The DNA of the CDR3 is TGTGCCAGCAGCCTAGGGACTAGCAGAGAGACCCAGTACTTC. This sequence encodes CASSLGTSRETQYF.

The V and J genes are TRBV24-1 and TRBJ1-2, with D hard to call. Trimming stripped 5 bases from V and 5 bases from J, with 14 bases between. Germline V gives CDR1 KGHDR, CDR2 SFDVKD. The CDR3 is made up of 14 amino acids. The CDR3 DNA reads TGTGCCACCAGTGGTCCAGCGGAAGGGTATGGCTACACCTTC. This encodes CATSGPAEGYGYTF.

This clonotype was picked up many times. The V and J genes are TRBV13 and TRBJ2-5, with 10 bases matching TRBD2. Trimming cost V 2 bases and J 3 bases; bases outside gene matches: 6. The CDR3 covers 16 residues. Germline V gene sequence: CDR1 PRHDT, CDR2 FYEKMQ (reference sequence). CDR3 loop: CASSLTLAGDEETQYF. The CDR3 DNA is TGTGCCAGCAGCTTAACGCTAGCGGGAGACGAAGAGACCCAGTACTTC.

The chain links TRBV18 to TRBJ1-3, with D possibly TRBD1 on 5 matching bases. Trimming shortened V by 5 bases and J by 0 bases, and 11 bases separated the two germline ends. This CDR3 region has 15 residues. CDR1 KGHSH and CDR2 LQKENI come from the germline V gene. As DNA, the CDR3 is TGTGCCAGCTCAACAGACAGCGTCTCTGGAAACACCATATATTTT. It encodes CASSTDSVSGNTIYF.

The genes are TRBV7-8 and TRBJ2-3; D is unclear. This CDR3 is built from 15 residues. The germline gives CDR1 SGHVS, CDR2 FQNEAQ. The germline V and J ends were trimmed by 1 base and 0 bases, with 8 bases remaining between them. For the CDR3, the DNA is TGTGCCAGCAGCTTAGGGACCACTAGCACAGATACGCAGTATTTT. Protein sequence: CASSLGTTSTDTQYF.

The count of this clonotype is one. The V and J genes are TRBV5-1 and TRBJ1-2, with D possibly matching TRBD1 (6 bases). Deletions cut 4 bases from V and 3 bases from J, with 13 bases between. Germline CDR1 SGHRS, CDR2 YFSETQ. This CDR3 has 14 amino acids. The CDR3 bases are TGCGCCAGCAGCGGAATCTCAGGGGACTATGGCTACACCTTC. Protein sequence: CASSGISGDYGYTF. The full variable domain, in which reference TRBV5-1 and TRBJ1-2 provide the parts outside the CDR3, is KAGVTQTPRYLIKTRGQQVTLSCSPISGHRSVSWYQQTPGQGLQFLFEYFSETQRNKGNFPGRFSGRQFSNSRSEMNVSTLELGDSALYLCASSGISGDYGYTFGSGTRLTVV.

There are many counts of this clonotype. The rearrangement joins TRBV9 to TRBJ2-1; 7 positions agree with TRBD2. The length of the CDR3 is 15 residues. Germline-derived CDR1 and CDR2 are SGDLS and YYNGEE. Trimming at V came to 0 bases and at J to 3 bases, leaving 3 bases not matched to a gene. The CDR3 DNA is TGTGCCAGCAGCGTAGAGGGACTATACTACAATGAGCAGTTCTTC. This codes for CASSVEGLYYNEQFF.

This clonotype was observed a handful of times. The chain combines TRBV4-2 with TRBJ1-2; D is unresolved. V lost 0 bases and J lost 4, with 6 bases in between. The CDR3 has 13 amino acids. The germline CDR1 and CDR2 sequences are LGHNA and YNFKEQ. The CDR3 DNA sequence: TGTGCCAGCAGCCAAGAAGCTGCCTATGGCTACACCTTC. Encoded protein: CASSQEAAYGYTF.

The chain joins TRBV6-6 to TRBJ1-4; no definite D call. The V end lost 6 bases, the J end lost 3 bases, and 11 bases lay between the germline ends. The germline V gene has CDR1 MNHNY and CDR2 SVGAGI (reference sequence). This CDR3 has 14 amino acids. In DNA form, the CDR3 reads TGTGCCAGCAGCCGAGGGTTGGCTAATGAAAAACTGTTTTTT. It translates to CASSRGLANEKLFF.

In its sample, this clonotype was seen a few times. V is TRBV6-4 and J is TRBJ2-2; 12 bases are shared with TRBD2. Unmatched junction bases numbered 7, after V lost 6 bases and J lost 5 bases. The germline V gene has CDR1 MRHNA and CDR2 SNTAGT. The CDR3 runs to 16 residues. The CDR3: CASSPTSGGVTGELFF. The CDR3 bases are TGTGCCAGCAGCCCGACTAGCGGGGGTGTGACCGGGGAGCTGTTTTTT.

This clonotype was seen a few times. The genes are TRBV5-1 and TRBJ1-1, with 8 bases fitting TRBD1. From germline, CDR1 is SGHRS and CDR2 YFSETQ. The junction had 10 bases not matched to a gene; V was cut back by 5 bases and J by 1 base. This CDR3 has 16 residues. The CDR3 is CASRPLNGQGNTEAFF. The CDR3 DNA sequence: TGCGCCAGCAGACCACTTAACGGACAGGGGAACACTGAAGCTTTCTTT.

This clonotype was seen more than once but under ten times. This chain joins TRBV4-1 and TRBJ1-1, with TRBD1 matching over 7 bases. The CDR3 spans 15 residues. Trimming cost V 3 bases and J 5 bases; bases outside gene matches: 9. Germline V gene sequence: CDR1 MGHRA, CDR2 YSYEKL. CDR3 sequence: CASSQTQGSVTEAFF. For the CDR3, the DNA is TGCGCCAGCAGCCAGACACAGGGGTCGGTGACTGAAGCTTTCTTT.

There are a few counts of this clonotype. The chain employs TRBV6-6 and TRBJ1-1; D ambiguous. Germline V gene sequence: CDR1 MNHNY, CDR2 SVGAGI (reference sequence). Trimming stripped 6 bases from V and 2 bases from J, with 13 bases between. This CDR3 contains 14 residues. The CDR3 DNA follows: TGTGCCAGCAGCCCGTACAACACAAACACTGAAGCTTTCTTT. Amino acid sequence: CASSPYNTNTEAFF.

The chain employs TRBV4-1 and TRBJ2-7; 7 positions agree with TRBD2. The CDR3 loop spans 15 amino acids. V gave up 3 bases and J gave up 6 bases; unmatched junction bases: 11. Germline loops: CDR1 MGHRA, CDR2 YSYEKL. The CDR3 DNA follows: TGCGCCAGCAGCCACCGTCCCGGCGGGGAGGGCGAGCAGTACTTC. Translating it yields CASSHRPGGEGEQYF.

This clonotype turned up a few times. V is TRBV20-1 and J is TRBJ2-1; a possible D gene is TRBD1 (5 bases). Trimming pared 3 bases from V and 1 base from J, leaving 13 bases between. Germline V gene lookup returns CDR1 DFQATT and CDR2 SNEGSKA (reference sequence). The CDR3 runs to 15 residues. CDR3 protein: CSARPGAESYNEQFF. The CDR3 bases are TGCAGTGCTAGGCCTGGGGCTGAATCCTACAATGAGCAGTTCTTC.

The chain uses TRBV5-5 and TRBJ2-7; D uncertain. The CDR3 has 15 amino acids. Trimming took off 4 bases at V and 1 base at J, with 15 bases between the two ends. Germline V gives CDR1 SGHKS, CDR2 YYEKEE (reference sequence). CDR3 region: CASSTHLPNSYEQYF. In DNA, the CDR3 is TGTGCCAGCAGCACCCATCTGCCTAATTCCTACGAGCAGTACTTC.

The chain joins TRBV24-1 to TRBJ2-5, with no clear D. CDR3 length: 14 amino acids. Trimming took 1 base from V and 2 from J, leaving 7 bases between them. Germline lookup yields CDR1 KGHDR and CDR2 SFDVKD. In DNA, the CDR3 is TGTGCCACCAGTGATTTTGATAAGCAAGAGACCCAGTACTTC. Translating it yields CATSDFDKQETQYF.